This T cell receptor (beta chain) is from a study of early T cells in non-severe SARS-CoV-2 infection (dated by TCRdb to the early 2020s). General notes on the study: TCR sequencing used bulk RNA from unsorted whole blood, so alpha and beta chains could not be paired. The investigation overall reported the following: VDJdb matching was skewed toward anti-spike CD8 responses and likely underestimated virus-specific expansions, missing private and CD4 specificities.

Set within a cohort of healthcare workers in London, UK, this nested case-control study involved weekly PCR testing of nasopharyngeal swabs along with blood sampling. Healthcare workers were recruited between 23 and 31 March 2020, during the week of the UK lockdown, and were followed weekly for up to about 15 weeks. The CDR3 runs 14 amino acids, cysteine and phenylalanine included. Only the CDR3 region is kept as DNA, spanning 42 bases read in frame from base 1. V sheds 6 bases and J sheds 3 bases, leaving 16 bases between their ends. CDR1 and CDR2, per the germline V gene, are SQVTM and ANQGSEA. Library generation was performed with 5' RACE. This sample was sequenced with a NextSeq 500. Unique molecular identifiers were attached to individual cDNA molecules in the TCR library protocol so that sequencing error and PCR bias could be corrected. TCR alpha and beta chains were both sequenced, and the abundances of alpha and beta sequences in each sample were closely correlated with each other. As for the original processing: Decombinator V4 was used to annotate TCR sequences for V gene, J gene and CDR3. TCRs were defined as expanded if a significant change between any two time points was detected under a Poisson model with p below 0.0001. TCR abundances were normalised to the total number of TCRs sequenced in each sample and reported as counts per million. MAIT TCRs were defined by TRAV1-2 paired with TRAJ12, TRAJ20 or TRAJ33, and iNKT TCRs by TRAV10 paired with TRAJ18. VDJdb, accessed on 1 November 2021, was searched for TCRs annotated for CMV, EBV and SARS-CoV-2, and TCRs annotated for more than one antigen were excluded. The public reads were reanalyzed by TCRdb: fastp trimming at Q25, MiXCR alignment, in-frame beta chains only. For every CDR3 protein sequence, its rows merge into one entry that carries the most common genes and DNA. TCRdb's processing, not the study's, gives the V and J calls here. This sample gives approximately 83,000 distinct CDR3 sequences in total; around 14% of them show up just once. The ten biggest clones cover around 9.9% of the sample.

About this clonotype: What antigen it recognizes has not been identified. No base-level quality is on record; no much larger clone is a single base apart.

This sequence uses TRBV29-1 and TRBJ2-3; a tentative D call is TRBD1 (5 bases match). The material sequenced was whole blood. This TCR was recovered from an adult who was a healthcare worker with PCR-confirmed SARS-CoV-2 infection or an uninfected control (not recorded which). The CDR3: CSVTPVRATDTQYF. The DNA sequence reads TGCAGCGTAACCCCGGTCAGGGCTACAGATACGCAGTATTTT.